The 16 T cell receptor beta chains listed next were all sequenced from one sample in a study of blood T cell repertoires in COVID-19. Method: immunoSEQ multiplex PCR; TCRdb's copy keeps in-frame clones and lacks some. The sample contains under 120,000 clones, roughly 84% of which appear only once. Input material: peripheral blood. The source is a human donor in a cohort sampled during active COVID-19.

The chain uses TRBV13 and TRBJ1-2, with D uncertain. CDR1 is PRHDT, CDR2 FYEKMQ, per germline (reference sequence). V was trimmed by 0 bases and J by 0 bases, leaving 11 bases between them. The CDR3 runs 16 residues. The DNA for the CDR3 is TGTGCCAGCAGCTTAGGCCTTGGAGGGACTAACTATGGCTACACCTTC. Its translation is CASSLGLGGTNYGYTF.

This chain links TRBV7-9 with TRBJ2-3; no clear D gene. CDR1 and CDR2 (germline): SEHNR, FQNEAQ (reference sequence). The CDR3 length is 15 residues. Trimming took 3 bases from V and 2 from J, leaving 12 bases between them. CDR3 sequence reads: CASSFLPLPTDTQYF. The CDR3 bases are TGTGCCAGCAGCTTCCTTCCTCTACCCACAGATACGCAGTATTTT.

The chain employs TRBV12-5 and TRBJ2-2, with D possibly being TRBD2 (6 bases). Germline values: CDR1 LGHNT, CDR2 FRNRAP. This CDR3 has 16 residues. Trimming removed 3 bases from V and 2 bases from J, with 13 bases in between. This CDR3 is CASGLFIAANTGELFF. The CDR3 coding sequence is TGTGCTAGTGGTTTATTTATAGCGGCAAACACCGGGGAGCTGTTTTTT.

The chain recombines TRBV6-1 with TRBJ2-7; D may be TRBD1 (7 bases). V lost 0 bases and J 0 bases, leaving 21 bases between the germline ends. Germline CDR1 MNHNS, CDR2 SASEGT. This CDR3 contains 19 residues. The DNA for the CDR3 is TGTGCCAGCAGTGAAGCCCCCAGCGGGTTCGGGGACAGCTCCTACGAGCAGTACTTC. Translating it yields CASSEAPSGFGDSSYEQYF.

The gene calls are TRBV5-1 and TRBJ1-2; a possible D gene is TRBD1 (5 bases). Trimming cost V 4 bases and J 5 bases, with 15 bases left between them. CDR3 length: 14 residues. Germline CDR1 and CDR2: SGHRS and YFSETQ. The CDR3 here is CASSRGGSEYGYTF. The DNA of the CDR3 is TGCGCCAGCAGCCGTGGGGGGAGTGAGTATGGCTACACCTTC.

V usage is TRBV7-8 and J usage is TRBJ1-1, with TRBD1 as a possible D gene (6 bases). V lost 5 bases to trimming and J lost 1 base, with 14 bases between them. The CDR3 is made up of 15 amino acids. Per germline, CDR1 SGHVS and CDR2 FQNEAQ. The CDR3 DNA follows: TGTGCCAGCAGCCCGATACAGGGCTCGAACACTGAAGCTTTCTTT. Its protein is CASSPIQGSNTEAFF.

This sequence joins TRBV6-5 and TRBJ1-1; 7 bases match TRBD1. The germline gives CDR1 MNHEY, CDR2 SVGAGI. The CDR3 is 13 residues long. The V gene end was trimmed by 6 bases and the J gene end by 0 bases; junction bases not matched to a gene: 1. The CDR3 protein is CASRGQLNTEAFF. CDR3 DNA sequence: TGTGCCAGCAGGGGACAGTTGAACACTGAAGCTTTCTTT.

This rearrangement joins TRBV7-6 to TRBJ2-7, with D uncertain. The germline V gene has CDR1 SGHVS and CDR2 FNYEAQ. The CDR3 is made up of 14 amino acids. V was cut by 3 bases and J by 2 bases, with 11 bases left in between. The CDR3 here is CASSFGHKPYEQYF. CDR3 DNA sequence: TGTGCCAGCAGCTTTGGTCACAAACCCTACGAGCAGTACTTC.

As regards this clone: One end of the junction fails to match germline, which may point to a read error. The identical CDR3 is also encoded by other nucleotide sequences in the sample. The rearrangement joins TRBV4-1 to TRBJ2-3, with TRBD2 as a possible D gene (6 bases). This CDR3 comprises 16 residues. Per the germline V gene, CDR1 is MGHRA and CDR2 is YSYEKL. The CDR3 DNA sequence: TGTGCCAGCAGCCAAGAGGGTGGGAGGCACACAGATACGCAGTATTTT. Its translation: CASSQEGGRHTDTQYF.

The chain joins TRBV5-1 to TRBJ1-5; no clear D gene. Germline V gene lookup returns CDR1 SGHRS and CDR2 YFSETQ. This CDR3 region has 17 residues. V lost 4 bases and J lost 2, with 19 bases in between. CDR3 in DNA: TGCGCCAGCAGCCCCCCACCGCCAGGAAAGGGCAATCAGCCCCAGCATTTT. The encoded protein is CASSPPPPGKGNQPQHF.

V is TRBV2 and J is TRBJ2-5, with 9 bases lining up with TRBD1. Germline V gene sequence: CDR1 SNHLY, CDR2 FYNNEI. V lost 0 bases to trimming and J lost 2 bases; unmatched junction nucleotides: 4. The CDR3 contains 16 residues. CDR3 protein: CASSEAATGGQETQYF. The CDR3 bases are TGTGCCAGCAGTGAAGCGGCGACAGGGGGTCAAGAGACCCAGTACTTC.

As regards this clone: Its ends do not fully match the called genes, so a read error is possible. CDR3 loop: CAISESQGGWNAEAFF. As DNA, the CDR3 is TGTGCCATCAGTGAGTCGCAAGGGGGCTGGAACGCTGAAGCTTTCTTT. The chain employs TRBV10-3 and TRBJ1-1; 7 nucleotides agree with TRBD1. The CDR3 is made up of 16 amino acids. CDR1 and CDR2 from the germline V gene are ENHRY and SYGVKD.

This chain uses TRBV5-6 with TRBJ2-3, with 8 positions matching TRBD2. V shed 0 bases and J 2 bases; nucleotides not matched to a gene: 5. Germline lookup yields CDR1 SGHDT and CDR2 YYEEEE. The length of the CDR3 is 16 residues. CDR3 DNA sequence: TGTGCCAGCAGCTTGGAGCGGGGGAGGTACACAGATACGCAGTATTTT. Translated: CASSLERGRYTDTQYF. The full variable domain, completed using reference TRBV5-6 and TRBJ2-3, is DAGVTQSPTHLIKTRGQQVTLRCSPKSGHDTVSWYQQALGQGPQFIFQYYEEEERQRGNFPDRFSGHQFPNYSSELNVNALLLGDSALYLCASSLERGRYTDTQYFGPGTRLTVL.

The chain is built from TRBV19 and TRBJ2-1, with TRBD1 identical over 7 bases. The CDR3 loop spans 16 amino acids. Trimming removed 0 bases from V and 4 bases from J; junction bases left unmatched: 6. Germline CDR1 is LNHDA and CDR2 is SQIVND (reference sequence). CDR3 DNA: TGTGCCAGTAGTATAGATACAGGGGCGGTTTACAATGAGCAGTTCTTC. This translates into CASSIDTGAVYNEQFF.

Only one count was recorded for this clone. The rearrangement joins TRBV4-3 to TRBJ2-7, with TRBD2 as a possible D gene (6 bases). V lost 4 bases to trimming and J lost 1 base, with 17 bases between them. The germline CDR1 and CDR2 sequences are LGHNA and YSLEER. The CDR3 runs to 16 residues. CDR3 residues: CASSPLGQAGSYEQYF. In DNA, the CDR3 is TGCGCCAGCAGCCCCCTCGGGCAGGCGGGGTCCTACGAGCAGTACTTC.

About this clone: Germline is not matched at one junction end, which may reflect a read error. Here the CDR3 DNA reads TGTGCTAGCAGCTTAGGGGCCAGGGGAGACTACAATGAGCAGTTCTTC. Protein: CASSLGARGDYNEQFF. This chain connects TRBV7-7 to TRBJ2-1; D is possibly TRBD1 (6 bases). Per germline, CDR1 SSHAT and CDR2 FNYEAQ (reference sequence). The CDR3 contains 16 residues.